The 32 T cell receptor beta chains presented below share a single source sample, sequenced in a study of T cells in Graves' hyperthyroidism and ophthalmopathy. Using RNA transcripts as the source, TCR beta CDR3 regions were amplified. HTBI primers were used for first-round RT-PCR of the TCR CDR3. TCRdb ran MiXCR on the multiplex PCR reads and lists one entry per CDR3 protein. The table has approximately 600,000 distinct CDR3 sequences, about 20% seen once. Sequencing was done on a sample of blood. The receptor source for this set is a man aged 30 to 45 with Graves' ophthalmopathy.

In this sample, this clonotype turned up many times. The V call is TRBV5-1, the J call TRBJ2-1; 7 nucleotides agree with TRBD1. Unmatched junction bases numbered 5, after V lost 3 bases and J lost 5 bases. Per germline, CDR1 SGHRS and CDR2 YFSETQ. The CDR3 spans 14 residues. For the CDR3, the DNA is TGCGCCAGCAGCTCGGGGACAGCCGACAATGAGCAGTTCTTC. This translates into CASSSGTADNEQFF.

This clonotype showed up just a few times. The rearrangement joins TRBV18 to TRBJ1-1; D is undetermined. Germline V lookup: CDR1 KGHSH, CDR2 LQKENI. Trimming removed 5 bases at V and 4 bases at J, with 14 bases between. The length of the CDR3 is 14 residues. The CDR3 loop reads CASSASGDGTEAFF. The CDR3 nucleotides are TGTGCCAGCTCAGCAAGTGGGGATGGCACTGAAGCTTTCTTT. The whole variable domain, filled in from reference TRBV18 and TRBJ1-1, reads NAGVMQNPRHLVRRRGQEARLRCSPMKGHSHVYWYRQLPEEGLKFMVYLQKENIIDESGMPKERFSAEFPKEGPSILRIQQVVRGDSAAYFCASSASGDGTEAFFGQGTRLTVV.

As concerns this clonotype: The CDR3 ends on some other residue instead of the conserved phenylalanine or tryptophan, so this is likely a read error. CDR3 in DNA: TGTGCCAGCAGTGCCCCGGGACAGGGGACCCTCCTCTCTGGGGCCAACGTCCTGACTCTC. Translated, it gives CASSAPGQGTLLSGANVLTL. The gene calls are TRBV6-2 or TRBV6-3 and TRBJ2-6, with 10 bases fitting TRBD1. The CDR3 has 20 residues. The V gene end was trimmed by 5 bases and the J gene end by 0 bases; junction bases not matched to a gene: 13. The V gene's germline CDR1 is MNHEY and CDR2 SVGEGT.

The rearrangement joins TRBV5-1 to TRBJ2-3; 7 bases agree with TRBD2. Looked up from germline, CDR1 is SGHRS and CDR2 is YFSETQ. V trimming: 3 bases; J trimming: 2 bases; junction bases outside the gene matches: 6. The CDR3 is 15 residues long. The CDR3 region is CASSSGGDSTDTQYF. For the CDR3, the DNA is TGCGCCAGCAGCTCGGGGGGAGACTCCACAGATACGCAGTATTTT.

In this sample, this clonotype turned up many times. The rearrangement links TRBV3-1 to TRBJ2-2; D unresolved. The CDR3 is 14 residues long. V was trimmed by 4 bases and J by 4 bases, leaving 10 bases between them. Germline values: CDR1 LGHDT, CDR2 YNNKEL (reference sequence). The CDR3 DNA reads TGTGCCAGCAGCCCGAGAAGAACCACCGGGGAGCTGTTTTTT. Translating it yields CASSPRRTTGELFF. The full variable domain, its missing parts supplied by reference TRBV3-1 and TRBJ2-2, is DTAVSQTPKYLVTQMGNDKSIKCEQNLGHDTMYWYKQDSKKFLKIMFSYNNKELIINETVPNRFSPKSPDKAHLNLHINSLELGDSAVYFCASSPRRTTGELFFGEGSRLTVL.

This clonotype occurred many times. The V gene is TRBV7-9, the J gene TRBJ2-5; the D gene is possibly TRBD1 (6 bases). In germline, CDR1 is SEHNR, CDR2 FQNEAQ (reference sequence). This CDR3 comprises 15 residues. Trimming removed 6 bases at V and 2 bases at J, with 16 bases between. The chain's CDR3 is CASRGTQGIQETQYF. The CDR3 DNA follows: TGTGCCAGCAGGGGGACCCAGGGGATTCAAGAGACCCAGTACTTC.

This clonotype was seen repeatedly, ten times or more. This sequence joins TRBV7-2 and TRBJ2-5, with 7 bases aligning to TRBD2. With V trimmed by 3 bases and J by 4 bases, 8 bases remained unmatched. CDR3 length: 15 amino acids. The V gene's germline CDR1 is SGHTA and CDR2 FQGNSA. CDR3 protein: CASSFSSGKGETQYF. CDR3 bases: TGTGCCAGCAGCTTTTCAAGCGGGAAGGGAGAGACCCAGTACTTC.

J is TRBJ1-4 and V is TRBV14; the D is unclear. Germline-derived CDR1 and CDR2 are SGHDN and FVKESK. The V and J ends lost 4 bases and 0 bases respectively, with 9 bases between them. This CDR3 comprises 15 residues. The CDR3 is CASSRILATNEKLFF. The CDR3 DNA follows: TGTGCCAGCAGCCGGATACTTGCAACTAATGAAAAACTGTTTTTT.

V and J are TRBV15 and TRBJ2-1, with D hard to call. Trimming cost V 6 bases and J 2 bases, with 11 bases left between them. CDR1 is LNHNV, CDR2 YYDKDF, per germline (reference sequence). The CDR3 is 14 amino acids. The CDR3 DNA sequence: TGTGCCACCAGAGGAGATCTTGCCTACAATGAGCAGTTCTTC. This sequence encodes CATRGDLAYNEQFF.

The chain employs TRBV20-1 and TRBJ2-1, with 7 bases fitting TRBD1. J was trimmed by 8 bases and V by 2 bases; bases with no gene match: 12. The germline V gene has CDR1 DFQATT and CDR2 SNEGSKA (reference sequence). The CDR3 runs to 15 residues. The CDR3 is CSARSPSEGGYEQFF. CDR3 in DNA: TGCAGTGCTAGATCCCCCAGCGAAGGGGGCTATGAGCAGTTCTTC.

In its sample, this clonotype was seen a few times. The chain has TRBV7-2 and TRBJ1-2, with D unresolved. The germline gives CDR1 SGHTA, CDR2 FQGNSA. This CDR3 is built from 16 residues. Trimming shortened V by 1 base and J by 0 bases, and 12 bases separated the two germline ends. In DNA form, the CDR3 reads TGTGCCAGCAGCTTAGGAGTTAGGGAAACTAACTATGGCTACACCTTC. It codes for CASSLGVRETNYGYTF.

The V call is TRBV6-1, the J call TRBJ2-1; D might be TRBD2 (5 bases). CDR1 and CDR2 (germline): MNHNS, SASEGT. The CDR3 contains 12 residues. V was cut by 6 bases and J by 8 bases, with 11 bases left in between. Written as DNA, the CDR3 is TGTGCCAGCAGCCTCACTAGTGATGAGCAGTTCTTC. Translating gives CASSLTSDEQFF.

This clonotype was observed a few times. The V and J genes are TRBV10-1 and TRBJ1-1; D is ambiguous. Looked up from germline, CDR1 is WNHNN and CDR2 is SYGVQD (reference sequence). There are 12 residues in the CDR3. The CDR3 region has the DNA TGCTCCCAGTCGTCTCCGAACACTGAAGCTTTCTTT. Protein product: CSQSSPNTEAFF.

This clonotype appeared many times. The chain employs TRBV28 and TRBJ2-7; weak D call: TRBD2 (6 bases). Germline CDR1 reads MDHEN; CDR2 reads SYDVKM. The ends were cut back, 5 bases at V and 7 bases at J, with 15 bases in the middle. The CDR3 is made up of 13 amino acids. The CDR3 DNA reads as TGTGCCAGCAGTCTAGCGTTTGTCTGGGAGCAGTACTTC. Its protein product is CASSLAFVWEQYF.

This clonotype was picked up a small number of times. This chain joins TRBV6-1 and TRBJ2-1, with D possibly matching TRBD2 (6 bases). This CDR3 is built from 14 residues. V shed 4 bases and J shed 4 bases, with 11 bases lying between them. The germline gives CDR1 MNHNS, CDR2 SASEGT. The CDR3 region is CASSGLDYYNEQFF. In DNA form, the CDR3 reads TGTGCCAGCAGTGGACTAGACTATTACAATGAGCAGTTCTTC.

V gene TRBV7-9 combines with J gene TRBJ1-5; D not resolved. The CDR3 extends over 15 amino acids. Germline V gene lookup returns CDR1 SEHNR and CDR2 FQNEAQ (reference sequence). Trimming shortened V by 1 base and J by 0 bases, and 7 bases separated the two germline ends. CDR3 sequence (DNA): TGTGCCAGCAGCTTAGGAGGATTTAGCAATCAGCCCCAGCATTTT. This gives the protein CASSLGGFSNQPQHF.

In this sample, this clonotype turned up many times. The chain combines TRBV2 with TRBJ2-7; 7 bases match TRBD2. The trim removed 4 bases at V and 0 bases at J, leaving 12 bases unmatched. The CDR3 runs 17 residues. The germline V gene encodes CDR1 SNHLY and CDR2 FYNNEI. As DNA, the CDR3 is TGTGCCAGCAGTGTAAACCCTTCCGGGGGGAGCTCCTACGAGCAGTACTTC. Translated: CASSVNPSGGSSYEQYF. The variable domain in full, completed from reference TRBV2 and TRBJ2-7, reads EPEVTQTPSHQVTQMGQEVILRCVPISNHLYFYWYRQILGQKVEFLVSFYNNEISEKSEIFDDQFSVERPDGSNFTLKIRSTKLEDSAMYFCASSVNPSGGSSYEQYFGPGTRLTVT.

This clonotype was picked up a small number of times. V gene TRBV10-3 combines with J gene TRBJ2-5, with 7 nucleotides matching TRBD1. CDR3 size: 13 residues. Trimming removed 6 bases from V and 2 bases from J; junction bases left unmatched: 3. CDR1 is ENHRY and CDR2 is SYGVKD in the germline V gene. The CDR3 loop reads CAIRDRQQETQYF. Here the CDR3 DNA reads TGTGCCATCAGGGACAGGCAACAAGAGACCCAGTACTTC.

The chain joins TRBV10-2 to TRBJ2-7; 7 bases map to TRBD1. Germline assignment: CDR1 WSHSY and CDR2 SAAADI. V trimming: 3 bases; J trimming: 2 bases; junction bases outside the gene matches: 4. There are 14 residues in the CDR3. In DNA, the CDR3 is TGCGCCAGCAGTGACCCTACAGGGGCCTACGAGCAGTACTTC. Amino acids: CASSDPTGAYEQYF.

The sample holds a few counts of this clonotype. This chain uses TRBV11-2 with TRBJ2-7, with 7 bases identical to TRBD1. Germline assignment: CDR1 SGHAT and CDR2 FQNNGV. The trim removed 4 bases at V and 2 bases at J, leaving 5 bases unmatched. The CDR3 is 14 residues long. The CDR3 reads CASSWGQKAYEQYF. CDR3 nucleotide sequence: TGTGCCAGCAGCTGGGGACAGAAAGCCTACGAGCAGTACTTC.

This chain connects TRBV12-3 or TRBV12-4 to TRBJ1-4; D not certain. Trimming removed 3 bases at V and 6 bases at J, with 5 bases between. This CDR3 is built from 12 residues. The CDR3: CASSFMDEKLFF. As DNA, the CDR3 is TGTGCCAGCAGTTTCATGGATGAAAAACTGTTTTTT.

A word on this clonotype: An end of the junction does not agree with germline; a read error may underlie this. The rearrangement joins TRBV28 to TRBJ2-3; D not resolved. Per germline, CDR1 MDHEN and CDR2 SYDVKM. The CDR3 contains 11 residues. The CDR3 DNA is TGTGTCAGCAGCCGGACAGATACGCAGTATTTT. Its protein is CVSSRTDTQYF.

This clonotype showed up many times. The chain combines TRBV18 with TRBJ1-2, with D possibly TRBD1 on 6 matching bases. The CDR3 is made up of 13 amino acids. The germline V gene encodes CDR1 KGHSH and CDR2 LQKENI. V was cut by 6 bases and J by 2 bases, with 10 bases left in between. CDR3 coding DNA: TGTGCCAGCTCGCGGGACACGAACTATGGCTACACCTTC. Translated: CASSRDTNYGYTF.

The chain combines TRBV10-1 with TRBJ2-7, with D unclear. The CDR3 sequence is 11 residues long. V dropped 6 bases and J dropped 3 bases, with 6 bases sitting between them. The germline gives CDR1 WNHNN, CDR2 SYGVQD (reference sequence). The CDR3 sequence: CASRIFYEQYF. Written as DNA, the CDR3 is TGCGCCAGCAGGATTTTCTACGAGCAGTACTTC.

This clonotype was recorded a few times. This CDR3 reads CASSSSDRFDSPLHF. In nucleotides, the CDR3 is TGTGCCAGCAGCTCATCGGACAGGTTTGATTCACCCCTCCACTTT. This chain links TRBV9 with TRBJ1-6; 7 bases agree with TRBD1. Losses at the gene ends were 4 bases for V and 8 bases for J; bases not matched to a gene: 9. The CDR3 contains 15 residues. CDR1 and CDR2 from the germline V gene are SGDLS and YYNGEE.

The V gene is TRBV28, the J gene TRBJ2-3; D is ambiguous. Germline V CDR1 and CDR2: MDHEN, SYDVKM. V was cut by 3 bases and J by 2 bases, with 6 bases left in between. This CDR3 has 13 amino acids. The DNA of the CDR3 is TGTGCCAGCAGTTTGATCCTCACAGATACGCAGTATTTT. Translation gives CASSLILTDTQYF.

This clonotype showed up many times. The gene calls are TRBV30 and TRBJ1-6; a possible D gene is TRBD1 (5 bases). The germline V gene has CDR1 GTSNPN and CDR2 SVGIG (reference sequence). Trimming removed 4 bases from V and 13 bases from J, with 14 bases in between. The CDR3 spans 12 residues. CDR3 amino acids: CAWTFQGRPLHF. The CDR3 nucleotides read TGTGCCTGGACCTTTCAGGGTAGGCCCCTCCACTTT.

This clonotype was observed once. CDR3 nucleotide sequence: TGCGCCAGCAGCCAACACGAGGGGGCGCCCACAGATACGCAGTATTTT. Translated, it gives CASSQHEGAPTDTQYF. The chain employs TRBV4-3 and TRBJ2-3; 7 nucleotides agree with TRBD1. Germline V CDR1 and CDR2: LGHNA, YSLEER. The CDR3 covers 16 residues. V dropped 2 bases and J dropped 2; count of bases not matched to a gene: 7.

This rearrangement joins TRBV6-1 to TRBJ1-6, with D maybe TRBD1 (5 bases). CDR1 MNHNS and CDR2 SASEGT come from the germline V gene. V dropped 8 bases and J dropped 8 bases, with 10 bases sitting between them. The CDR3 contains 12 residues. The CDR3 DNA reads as TGTGCCAGCGGGGGGGGATATTCACCCCTCCACTTT. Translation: CASGGGYSPLHF.

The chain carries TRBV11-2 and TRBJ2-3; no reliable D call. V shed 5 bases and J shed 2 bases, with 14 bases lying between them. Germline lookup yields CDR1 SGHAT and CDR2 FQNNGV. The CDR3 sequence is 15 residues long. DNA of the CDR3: TGTGCCAGCAGCCTATACGGGCGGCCCACAGATACGCAGTATTTT. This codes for CASSLYGRPTDTQYF.

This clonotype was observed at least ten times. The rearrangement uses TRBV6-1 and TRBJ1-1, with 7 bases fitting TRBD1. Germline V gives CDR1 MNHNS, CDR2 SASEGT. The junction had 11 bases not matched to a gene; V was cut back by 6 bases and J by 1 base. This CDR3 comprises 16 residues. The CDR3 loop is CASSKWTGAGNTEAFF. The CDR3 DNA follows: TGTGCCAGCAGCAAATGGACAGGTGCGGGGAACACTGAAGCTTTCTTT.

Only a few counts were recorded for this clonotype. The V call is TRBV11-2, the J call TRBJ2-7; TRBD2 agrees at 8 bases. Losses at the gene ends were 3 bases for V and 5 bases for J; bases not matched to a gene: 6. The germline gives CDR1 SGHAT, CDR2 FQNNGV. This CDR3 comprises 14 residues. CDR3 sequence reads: CASSFGGGSHEQYF. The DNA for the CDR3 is TGTGCCAGCAGCTTCGGGGGGGGTTCCCACGAGCAGTACTTC.